The 23 T cell receptor beta chains below all came from one sample that was sequenced in a study of T cell repertoires in cytomegalovirus infection. A single record per CDR3 protein comes from TCRdb applying MiXCR to the reads. The sample includes roughly 500,000 distinct CDR3 sequences, 16% of them seen just once. The sample consisted of CD8+ T cells from PBMCs. These receptors originate from a human donor in good health (CMV status not recorded). Some clones in this sample may be carry-over from other donors' samples.

V is TRBV4-1 and J is TRBJ1-5; the D gene is possibly TRBD1 (6 bases). V lost 3 bases to trimming and J lost 0 bases, with 15 bases between them. In germline, CDR1 is MGHRA, CDR2 YSYEKL. The CDR3 runs 17 residues. Written as DNA, the CDR3 is TGCGCCAGCAGCCAGGCCATGGGGACATATAGCAATCAGCCCCAGCATTTT. This encodes CASSQAMGTYSNQPQHF.

This clonotype was observed at least ten times. The chain employs TRBV7-9 and TRBJ1-4; the D gene is possibly TRBD1 (5 bases). The V and J ends lost 1 base and 6 bases respectively, with 21 bases between them. In germline, CDR1 is SEHNR, CDR2 FQNEAQ (reference sequence). The CDR3 covers 18 residues. CDR3 coding DNA: TGTGCCAGCAGCTTAGACCTCGGGGCCACTCTCCCTGATGAAAAACTGTTTTTT. This encodes CASSLDLGATLPDEKLFF. The full variable domain, its missing parts supplied by reference TRBV7-9 and TRBJ1-4, is DTGVSQNPRHKITKRGQNVTFRCDPISEHNRLYWYRQTLGQGPEFLTYFQNEAQLEKSRLLSDRFSAERPKGSFSTLEIQRTEQGDSAMYLCASSLDLGATLPDEKLFFGSGTQLSVL.

The chain is built from TRBV29-1 and TRBJ1-5, with D possibly matching TRBD1 (5 bases). The CDR3 is 12 residues long. Germline V gene sequence: CDR1 SQVTM, CDR2 ANQGSEA. The V gene lost 6 bases and the J gene lost 5 bases, with 11 bases spanning the gap. The CDR3 sequence is CSVGDGYQPQHF. The DNA of the CDR3 is TGCAGCGTGGGGGACGGGTATCAGCCCCAGCATTTT.

In its sample, this clonotype was seen many times. V and J are TRBV7-8 and TRBJ1-2; possibly TRBD1 for D (6 bases). Germline V lookup: CDR1 SGHVS, CDR2 FQNEAQ. V dropped 1 base and J dropped 8 bases, with 14 bases sitting between them. The CDR3 spans 14 residues. CDR3 coding DNA: TGTGCCAGCAGCTTAGGGGGACAAACGCGGGGCTACACCTTC. Its translation: CASSLGGQTRGYTF.

Ten or more counts support this clonotype. The V call is TRBV7-6, the J call TRBJ2-1; D perhaps matches TRBD2 (7 bases). The germline V gene has CDR1 SGHVS and CDR2 FNYEAQ. The V end was cut by 5 bases, the J end by 6 bases, with 14 bases between. The CDR3 is made up of 14 amino acids. CDR3 sequence reads: CASSPRGGSNEQFF. CDR3 DNA sequence: TGTGCCAGCAGCCCCAGGGGAGGGAGCAATGAGCAGTTCTTC.

The V and J genes are TRBV5-4 and TRBJ2-7; tentative D call: TRBD2 (6 bases). Deletions cut 4 bases from V and 5 bases from J, with 13 bases between. The germline V gene encodes CDR1 SGHNT and CDR2 YYREEE (reference sequence). This CDR3 region has 13 residues. This CDR3 is CASSNPTGDEQYF. The CDR3 DNA reads TGTGCCAGCAGCAACCCCACGGGAGACGAGCAGTACTTC.

The chain carries TRBV11-2 and TRBJ1-1; D gene uncertain. The CDR3 totals 13 residues. Deletions cut 7 bases from V and 7 bases from J, with 16 bases between. Looked up from germline, CDR1 is SGHAT and CDR2 is FQNNGV. As DNA, the CDR3 is TGTGCCAGCACCCCTAGCGGGTACCTTGAAGCTTTCTTT. Protein sequence: CASTPSGYLEAFF.

This rearrangement joins TRBV6-5 to TRBJ1-3; a possible D gene is TRBD1 (6 bases). Trimming stripped 5 bases from V and 2 bases from J, with 10 bases between. Germline-derived CDR1 and CDR2 are MNHEY and SVGAGI. This CDR3 region has 14 residues. The CDR3 protein is CASSKTGTGNTIYF. The DNA for the CDR3 is TGTGCCAGCAGTAAAACAGGGACTGGAAACACCATATATTTT.

The rearrangement links TRBV27 to TRBJ1-5; 7 bases agree with TRBD1. Germline V lookup: CDR1 MNHEY, CDR2 SMNVEV (reference sequence). CDR3 size: 12 residues. The V and J ends lost 10 bases and 3 bases, in that order; junction bases with no gene match: 3. This chain's CDR3 is CATGTVNQPQHF. DNA for the CDR3: TGTGCCACCGGGACAGTCAATCAGCCCCAGCATTTT.

The chain recombines TRBV27 with TRBJ1-2; D is unclear. From germline, CDR1 is MNHEY and CDR2 SMNVEV (reference sequence). The CDR3 loop spans 17 amino acids. The V and J ends lost 6 bases and 4 bases respectively, with 24 bases between them. This CDR3 reads CASRSKRSPESGYGYTF. CDR3 DNA: TGTGCCAGCAGATCCAAAAGGTCCCCCGAGTCGGGCTATGGCTACACCTTC.

This chain links TRBV28 with TRBJ2-2; no reliable D call. The germline V gene encodes CDR1 MDHEN and CDR2 SYDVKM. The length of the CDR3 is 20 residues. With 2 bases removed from V and 1 base from J, the gap between germline ends came to 23 bases. This chain's CDR3 is CASSLTLLRARSMNTGELFF. CDR3 DNA sequence: TGTGCCAGCAGTTTAACCCTTCTCCGAGCGAGGAGTATGAACACCGGGGAGCTGTTTTTT. Complete variable domain (other parts from reference TRBV28 and TRBJ2-2): DVKVTQSSRYLVKRTGEKVFLECVQDMDHENMFWYRQDPGLGLRLIYFSYDVKMKEKGDIPEGYSVSREKKERFSLILESASTNQTSMYLCASSLTLLRARSMNTGELFFGEGSRLTVL.

This clonotype showed up many times. The V gene is TRBV27, the J gene TRBJ2-1, with 9 bases lining up with TRBD2. V shed 6 bases, J shed 4 bases, and the junction held 10 bases outside the gene matches. CDR3 length equals 16 residues. Germline CDR1 is MNHEY and CDR2 is SMNVEV (reference sequence). In nucleotides, the CDR3 is TGTGCCAGCAGCCCCGCGCTAGCGGGGATATACAATGAGCAGTTCTTC. Translated: CASSPALAGIYNEQFF.

This clonotype was picked up a small number of times. This chain connects TRBV4-2 to TRBJ2-3, with D perhaps matching TRBD2 (7 bases). This CDR3 comprises 16 residues. V lost 1 base to trimming and J lost 5 bases, with 16 bases between them. The germline gives CDR1 LGHNA, CDR2 YNFKEQ. CDR3 sequence reads: CASSQAEGGLEDTQYF. The CDR3 coding sequence is TGTGCCAGCAGCCAAGCGGAGGGGGGGCTTGAAGATACGCAGTATTTT.

This sequence joins TRBV28 and TRBJ2-3; D may match TRBD1 or TRBD2 (5 bases each). Germline V lookup: CDR1 MDHEN, CDR2 SYDVKM. The length of the CDR3 is 15 residues. V lost 5 bases and J 5 bases, leaving 17 bases between the germline ends. DNA of the CDR3: TGTGCCAGCAGTCCGGGGCGGTGGGACGAAGATACGCAGTATTTT. Residues: CASSPGRWDEDTQYF.

This clonotype was seen many times. The chain carries TRBV12-3 or TRBV12-4 and TRBJ1-5; tentatively, D is TRBD1 (5 bases). V lost 6 bases, J lost 3 bases, and 12 bases lay in between. This CDR3 comprises 14 residues. The CDR3 loop is CASSLRQTNQPQHF. The CDR3, as DNA: TGTGCCAGCAGCCTAAGACAGACCAATCAGCCCCAGCATTTT.

Only a few counts were recorded for this clonotype. The chain links TRBV5-1 to TRBJ2-7; D ambiguous. V shed 0 bases and J shed 7 bases, with 5 bases lying between them. There are 11 residues in the CDR3. The germline V gene encodes CDR1 SGHRS and CDR2 YFSETQ. The CDR3 here is CASSLASEQYF. In nucleotides, the CDR3 is TGCGCCAGCAGCTTGGCCTCTGAGCAGTACTTC.

This clonotype came up many times. The genes are TRBV25-1 and TRBJ2-5; D is ambiguous. This CDR3 has 15 residues. Germline V gene lookup returns CDR1 MGHDK and CDR2 SYGVNS. Trimming cost V 2 bases and J 1 base, with 11 bases left between them. This chain's CDR3 is CASSEARTVQETQYF. The CDR3 DNA follows: TGTGCCAGCAGTGAAGCGCGGACCGTCCAAGAGACCCAGTACTTC.

In this sample, this clonotype turned up a few times. This sequence joins TRBV19 and TRBJ1-6; 12 nucleotides match TRBD1. CDR1 and CDR2 from the germline V gene are LNHDA and SQIVND (reference sequence). The CDR3 is 15 amino acids. V gave up 6 bases and J gave up 9 bases; unmatched junction bases: 6. The CDR3 sequence is CASRGTGGEVSPLHF. The CDR3 bases are TGTGCCAGTAGGGGGACAGGGGGCGAGGTTTCACCCCTCCACTTT.

This rearrangement joins TRBV15 to TRBJ2-1; D is perhaps TRBD2 (5 bases). The CDR3 runs 18 residues. V dropped 4 bases and J dropped 4 bases, with 23 bases sitting between them. Germline loops: CDR1 LNHNV, CDR2 YYDKDF (reference sequence). CDR3 loop: CATSTTRADYGEYNEQFF. DNA of the CDR3: TGTGCCACCAGCACCACAAGGGCGGATTATGGGGAGTACAATGAGCAGTTCTTC.

At least ten counts were recorded for this clonotype. This rearrangement joins TRBV7-2 to TRBJ1-1; D remains unclear. The CDR3 extends over 13 amino acids. The germline V gene encodes CDR1 SGHTA and CDR2 FQGNSA. The V end lost 5 bases, the J end lost 1 base, and 8 bases lay between the germline ends. The CDR3 bases are TGTGCCAGCAGCCCGACACCGAACACTGAAGCTTTCTTT. Its protein product is CASSPTPNTEAFF.

The gene calls are TRBV20-1 and TRBJ2-7; either TRBD1 or TRBD2 may fit D (5 bases each). CDR3 length: 12 residues. Per the germline V gene, CDR1 is DFQATT and CDR2 is SNEGSKA (reference sequence). The V end lost 1 base, the J end lost 2 bases, and 6 bases lay between the germline ends. The chain's CDR3 is CSARVGPYEQYF. The CDR3 DNA sequence: TGCAGTGCTAGAGTGGGACCCTACGAGCAGTACTTC.

This clonotype was observed at least ten times. The chain is built from TRBV7-9 and TRBJ1-2; D is ambiguous. CDR1 SEHNR and CDR2 FQNEAQ come from the germline V gene (reference sequence). V lost 2 bases and J lost 0, with 16 bases in between. This CDR3 is built from 17 residues. In DNA, the CDR3 is TGTGCCAGCAGCTTACGTGGAGGAGCCGACCCTAACTATGGCTACACCTTC. This codes for CASSLRGGADPNYGYTF.

The chain has TRBV14 and TRBJ2-1, with no clear D. Germline V gives CDR1 SGHDN, CDR2 FVKESK. This CDR3 has 20 residues. The germline V and J ends were trimmed by 4 bases and 0 bases, with 25 bases remaining between them. CDR3: CASSLQRPLHGNFSYNEQFF. CDR3 coding DNA: TGTGCCAGCAGCCTCCAGAGGCCCCTGCACGGAAACTTCTCCTACAATGAGCAGTTCTTC. The full variable domain, in which reference TRBV14 and TRBJ2-1 provide the parts outside the CDR3, is EAGVTQFPSHSVIEKGQTVTLRCDPISGHDNLYWYRRVMGKEIKFLLHFVKESKQDESGMPNNRFLAERTGGTYSTLKVQPAELEDSGVYFCASSLQRPLHGNFSYNEQFFGPGTRLTVL.